Shown below are 27 T cell receptor beta chains from a single sample sequenced in a study of T-cell reconstitution after alpha-beta-depleted transplantation in children. Unique molecular identifiers were incorporated into the prepared TCRbeta library. A single record per CDR3 protein comes from TCRdb applying MiXCR to the PCR reads. The data contain hundreds of thousands of distinct CDR3 sequences, approximately 12% of them singletons. The sample in question was PBMCs from the stem cell graft donor, obtained from the stem cell graft. These receptors were collected from a human donor who donated a stem cell graft to a child with acute lymphoblastic leukemia.

The sample holds many counts of this clonotype. The J gene is TRBJ2-3, the V gene TRBV4-3; tentatively, D is TRBD1 (5 bases). Trimming removed 0 bases from V and 8 bases from J, with 21 bases in between. Per the germline V gene, CDR1 is LGHNA and CDR2 is YSLEER. This CDR3 has 17 amino acids. CDR3 region: CASSQDPQGGSAGTQYF. Here the CDR3 DNA reads TGCGCCAGCAGCCAAGATCCCCAGGGTGGGTCGGCAGGTACGCAGTATTTT.

As to this clonotype: A read error may be the cause here, since a much bigger clone is one base away. This chain joins TRBV12-3 or TRBV12-4 and TRBJ2-7; possible D gene TRBD1, 6 bases. The CDR3 is made up of 15 amino acids. CDR3 sequence (DNA): TGTGCCAGCAGTTTAGCTAAACAGGGTGTAGACGAGCAGCACTTC. Translated: CASSLAKQGVDEQHF.

This clonotype was recorded many times. This chain uses TRBV27 with TRBJ2-7; a weak D match, TRBD2 (6 bases). V lost 4 bases to trimming and J lost 2 bases, with 15 bases between them. The CDR3 totals 15 residues. Germline V gene lookup returns CDR1 MNHEY and CDR2 SMNVEV (reference sequence). Written as DNA, the CDR3 is TGTGCCAGCAGTTCTTACCGGGGGAAAACCTACGAGCAGTACTTC. Translation gives CASSSYRGKTYEQYF.

Concerning this clonotype: This may come from a read error, since a much larger clone is one base off. The rearrangement uses TRBV18 and TRBJ1-3; TRBD1 is a possible D gene (5 bases). The germline V gene encodes CDR1 KGHSH and CDR2 LQKENI. This CDR3 is built from 16 residues. Here the CDR3 reads CASSPPGRAAGNTLYF. The CDR3 DNA reads as TGTGCCAGCTCACCACCGGGCAGGGCAGCTGGAAACACCCTATATTTT.

This clonotype was observed many times. The CDR3 DNA reads as TGTGCCAGCAGCCAAGGACAGGGGAGGACCTACACCTTC. Translated, it gives CASSQGQGRTYTF. This chain uses TRBV3-1 with TRBJ1-2; 8 bases match TRBD1. Germline lookup yields CDR1 LGHDT and CDR2 YNNKEL (reference sequence). The CDR3 contains 13 residues. V dropped 1 base and J dropped 10; count of bases not matched to a gene: 5.

This clonotype was recorded many times. The chain joins TRBV28 to TRBJ1-1; TRBD1 agrees at 9 bases. V gave up 4 bases and J gave up 5 bases; unmatched junction bases: 8. Germline V gene sequence: CDR1 MDHEN, CDR2 SYDVKM. The CDR3 has 15 amino acids. The CDR3 DNA follows: TGTGCCAGCAGTTCGACCGGGACAGGGTGGACTGAAGCTTTCTTT. It encodes CASSSTGTGWTEAFF. Complete variable domain (other parts from reference TRBV28 and TRBJ1-1): DVKVTQSSRYLVKRTGEKVFLECVQDMDHENMFWYRQDPGLGLRLIYFSYDVKMKEKGDIPEGYSVSREKKERFSLILESASTNQTSMYLCASSSTGTGWTEAFFGQGTRLTVV.

The chain carries TRBV20-1 and TRBJ2-5; 9 bases match TRBD2. V lost 5 bases to trimming and J lost 4 bases; unmatched junction nucleotides: 11. The length of the CDR3 is 15 residues. Germline CDR1 is DFQATT and CDR2 is SNEGSKA (reference sequence). The CDR3 region has the DNA TGCAGTGCTGGGTGGGGCGGGGGGGCTAGAGAGACCCAGTACTTC. Protein product: CSAGWGGGARETQYF.

This clonotype was seen repeatedly, ten times or more. The rearrangement uses TRBV25-1 and TRBJ2-1; TRBD1 matches 8 bases. The CDR3 contains 16 residues. The trim removed 4 bases at V and 5 bases at J, leaving 10 bases unmatched. Germline CDR1 reads MGHDK; CDR2 reads SYGVNS. The CDR3 bases are TGTGCCAGCAGTGTGGGATCCGGGACAGGCAACAATGAGCAGTTCTTC. It translates to CASSVGSGTGNNEQFF.

In this sample, this clonotype turned up many times. CDR3 sequence: CATSDHLGTTYGYTF. The CDR3 region has the DNA TGTGCCACCAGTGATCACCTCGGCACAACCTATGGCTACACCTTC. V and J are TRBV24-1 and TRBJ1-2; D is unclear. This CDR3 has 15 residues. Germline assignment: CDR1 KGHDR and CDR2 SFDVKD. The V end lost 3 bases, the J end lost 4 bases, and 14 bases lay between the germline ends.

J is TRBJ2-6 and V is TRBV28; 9 bases are shared with TRBD1. The V and J ends lost 5 bases and 4 bases, in that order; junction bases with no gene match: 12. Germline lookup yields CDR1 MDHEN and CDR2 SYDVKM. The CDR3 covers 18 residues. The CDR3 DNA reads as TGTGCCAGCAGTCAAACCGGGACAGGGATGTCCGGGGCCAACGTCCTGACTTTC. Protein product: CASSQTGTGMSGANVLTF.

This clonotype was observed many times. The chain combines TRBV28 with TRBJ2-3, with D perhaps TRBD1 (6 bases). With 6 bases removed from V and 0 bases from J, the gap between germline ends came to 13 bases. The CDR3 covers 15 residues. CDR1 and CDR2 (germline): MDHEN, SYDVKM. The CDR3 loop reads CASSLGQGSTDTQYF. The CDR3, as DNA: TGTGCCAGCAGCCTGGGGCAGGGGAGCACAGATACGCAGTATTTT.

A few counts support this clonotype. The chain has TRBV7-9 and TRBJ1-1, with D possibly being TRBD1 (6 bases). V shed 2 bases and J shed 3 bases, with 10 bases lying between them. This CDR3 spans 14 amino acids. The V gene's germline CDR1 is SEHNR and CDR2 FQNEAQ (reference sequence). The CDR3 region has the DNA TGTGCCAGCAGCTTACAGGGGACCTACACTGAAGCTTTCTTT. It encodes CASSLQGTYTEAFF.

This clonotype was observed many times. The V call is TRBV6-5, the J call TRBJ2-1, with D perhaps matching TRBD2 (5 bases). Germline V gives CDR1 MNHEY, CDR2 SVGAGI. The CDR3 is made up of 14 amino acids. Trimming removed 4 bases from V and 4 bases from J, with 11 bases in between. CDR3: CASSSGRTYNEQFF. CDR3 bases: TGTGCCAGCAGTTCCGGACGGACTTACAATGAGCAGTTCTTC.

This clonotype was recorded many times. J is TRBJ1-1 and V is TRBV5-6; D is unresolved. The CDR3 spans 14 residues. The V gene lost 9 bases and the J gene lost 3 bases, with 18 bases spanning the gap. Looked up from germline, CDR1 is SGHDT and CDR2 is YYEEEE. The CDR3: CATLYAGRDTEAFF. In nucleotides, the CDR3 is TGTGCCACCCTTTACGCGGGGAGAGACACTGAAGCTTTCTTT.

There are many counts of this clonotype. This rearrangement joins TRBV6-5 to TRBJ1-2; TRBD1 aligns across 7 bases. V was clipped by 7 bases and J by 5 bases; unmatched bases: 16. The CDR3 totals 16 residues. Germline V CDR1 and CDR2: MNHEY, SVGAGI. CDR3 sequence (DNA): TGTGCCAGCAATCCGACAGGGTTGGTGAATGTATATGGCTACACCTTC. It codes for CASNPTGLVNVYGYTF.

This clonotype was picked up a small number of times. DNA of the CDR3: TGTGCCAGTAGCCCCCGGACAGGGGGCTCGGGGCCCCAGCATTTT. It specifies CASSPRTGGSGPQHF. The rearrangement joins TRBV19 to TRBJ1-5; TRBD1 aligns across 11 bases. V lost 6 bases and J lost 9; bases outside the gene matches: 10. Germline V gene sequence: CDR1 LNHDA, CDR2 SQIVND (reference sequence). This CDR3 is built from 15 residues.

This clonotype was counted ten times or more. J is TRBJ1-6 and V is TRBV10-3, with a possible D match to TRBD1 (5 bases). Trimming cost V 6 bases and J 7 bases, with 13 bases left between them. The length of the CDR3 is 14 residues. The V gene's germline CDR1 is ENHRY and CDR2 SYGVKD. Here the CDR3 DNA reads TGTGCCATCAGGACCGGGACGGGGAATTCACCCCTCCACTTT. This codes for CAIRTGTGNSPLHF.

V is TRBV5-5 and J is TRBJ2-1; D remains ambiguous. Germline lookup yields CDR1 SGHKS and CDR2 YYEKEE (reference sequence). The CDR3 sequence is 17 residues long. Trimming removed 0 bases from V and 7 bases from J, with 20 bases in between. CDR3 nucleotide sequence: TGTGCCAGCAGCTTGGCCAATCGAGGTATGGGTGGGAATGAGCAGTTCTTC. This codes for CASSLANRGMGGNEQFF.

There are many counts of this clonotype. This sequence joins TRBV24-1 and TRBJ2-3; D uncertain. The CDR3 loop spans 13 amino acids. CDR1 is KGHDR, CDR2 SFDVKD, per germline. Trimming shortened V by 1 base and J by 4 bases, and 5 bases separated the two germline ends. DNA for the CDR3: TGTGCCACCAGTGATTTTACGGCAGATACGCAGTATTTT. Residues: CATSDFTADTQYF.

The chain uses TRBV4-2 and TRBJ2-2, with D perhaps matching TRBD2 (7 bases). The length of the CDR3 is 16 residues. Germline V gene lookup returns CDR1 LGHNA and CDR2 YNFKEQ. The V end was cut by 4 bases, the J end by 0 bases, with 12 bases between. CDR3 nucleotides: TGTGCCAGCAGCCCGCGGGGGCCCGCGAACACCGGGGAGCTGTTTTTT. It is translated as CASSPRGPANTGELFF.

This clonotype appeared many times. The chain carries TRBV20-1 and TRBJ1-5; D is perhaps TRBD1 (5 bases). The CDR3 extends over 13 amino acids. Per germline, CDR1 DFQATT and CDR2 SNEGSKA (reference sequence). Deletions cut 4 bases from V and 3 bases from J, with 10 bases between. This CDR3 is CSAKGPINQPQHF. Here the CDR3 DNA reads TGCAGTGCTAAGGGACCGATCAATCAGCCCCAGCATTTT.

Many counts were recorded for this clonotype. The chain links TRBV20-1 to TRBJ2-2; the D call may be TRBD1 or TRBD2 (5 bases each). The CDR3 runs to 15 residues. Trimming removed 5 bases from V and 1 base from J, with 14 bases in between. Germline V gene lookup returns CDR1 DFQATT and CDR2 SNEGSKA (reference sequence). This chain's CDR3 is CSAPLSGQNTGELFF. CDR3 in DNA: TGCAGTGCTCCTTTGAGCGGACAGAACACCGGGGAGCTGTTTTTT.

This clonotype has a count of ten or more. The chain recombines TRBV12-3 or TRBV12-4 with TRBJ2-7; the D is unclear. This CDR3 contains 11 residues. V was pared by 7 bases and J by 0 bases, with 4 bases between. As DNA, the CDR3 is TGTGCCAGCACGGACTCCTACGAGCAGTACTTC. As protein: CASTDSYEQYF.

The CDR3 here is CASRKPYGLAGGPDAQYF. In DNA, the CDR3 is TGTGCCAGCAGAAAACCTTACGGACTAGCGGGAGGGCCGGATGCGCAGTATTTT. This chain joins TRBV6-1 and TRBJ2-3, with 15 bases aligning to TRBD2. CDR1 is MNHNS and CDR2 is SASEGT in the germline V gene. V was clipped by 6 bases and J by 10 bases; unmatched bases: 17. The CDR3 length is 18 residues.

In this sample, this clonotype turned up many times. The genes are TRBV27 and TRBJ2-1; no clear D gene. The CDR3 totals 14 residues. V was clipped by 2 bases and J by 3 bases, with 8 bases between them. CDR1 is MNHEY and CDR2 is SMNVEV in the germline V gene (reference sequence). CDR3 region: CASSLARLYNEQFF. The CDR3 DNA reads TGTGCCAGCAGTTTAGCCCGTCTCTACAATGAGCAGTTCTTC.

This clonotype was picked up many times. The chain is built from TRBV10-3 and TRBJ2-6; 7 nucleotides agree with TRBD2. This CDR3 is 18 amino acids long. The J segment lost 2 bases and the V segment lost 3 bases, leaving 10 bases of the junction unmatched. Germline-derived CDR1 and CDR2 are ENHRY and SYGVKD. CDR3 in amino acids: CAISDPPGGEAGANVLTF. For the CDR3, the DNA is TGTGCCATCAGTGACCCACCGGGGGGAGAAGCTGGGGCCAACGTCCTGACTTTC.

This clonotype was counted at least ten times. The chain employs TRBV13 and TRBJ1-4; 8 bases are shared with TRBD1. There are 16 residues in the CDR3. The junction had 7 bases not matched to a gene; V was cut back by 6 bases and J by 1 base. Germline CDR1 reads PRHDT; CDR2 reads FYEKMQ (reference sequence). For the CDR3, the DNA is TGTGCCAGCAGGTCAGGGGGCGCAGGAACTAATGAAAAACTGTTTTTT. This translates into CASRSGGAGTNEKLFF.